Presented here are 24 T cell receptor beta chains from one specimen sequenced in a study of blood T cells in healthy people across ages. Alongside a J-beta primer mix, a sample-barcoded 5' primer served in a second PCR lasting about 6 to 11 cycles. TCRdb re-derived calls from the 5' RACE reads in MiXCR, one entry per CDR3 protein. The data hold roughly 650,000 distinct CDR3 sequences, with about a third observed a single time. Sequencing was performed on blood. These receptors were taken from a woman older than 75 in good health.

The chain combines TRBV30 with TRBJ1-1; D ambiguous. Germline loops: CDR1 GTSNPN, CDR2 SVGIG (reference sequence). V was pared by 0 bases and J by 0 bases, with 14 bases between. The CDR3 totals 16 residues. CDR3 nucleotides: TGTGCCTGGAGTGTCGCCAGACCCACAATGAACACTGAAGCTTTCTTT. It yields the protein CAWSVARPTMNTEAFF. Based on the CDR3 plus reference TRBV30 and TRBJ1-1, the full variable domain is SQTIHQWPATLVQPVGSPLSLECTVEGTSNPNLYWYRQAAGRGLQLLFYSVGIGQISSEVPQNLSASRPQDRQFILSSKKLLLSDSGFYLCAWSVARPTMNTEAFFGQGTRLTVV.

This clonotype occurred many times. This chain links TRBV20-1 with TRBJ1-6, with D possibly matching TRBD1 (6 bases). The germline V and J ends were trimmed by 1 base and 6 bases, with 13 bases remaining between them. Germline loops: CDR1 DFQATT, CDR2 SNEGSKA (reference sequence). The CDR3 length is 15 residues. The CDR3 coding sequence is TGCAGTGCTAGAGTGGGGGGGGCGGTTAATTCACCCCTCCACTTT. Encoded protein: CSARVGGAVNSPLHF.

This clonotype was observed at least ten times. This sequence joins TRBV6-1 and TRBJ2-1; 7 nucleotides align to TRBD1. The J segment lost 7 bases and the V segment lost 7 bases, leaving 13 bases of the junction unmatched. The germline CDR1 and CDR2 sequences are MNHNS and SASEGT. This CDR3 has 15 residues. The DNA of the CDR3 is TGTGCCAGCACCGCTCTCGGGACAGCGAGGAATGAGCAGTTCTTC. This translates into CASTALGTARNEQFF.

This clonotype was detected ten times or more. This sequence joins TRBV7-9 and TRBJ2-1; 8 nucleotides line up with TRBD2. The trim removed 5 bases at V and 1 base at J, leaving 13 bases unmatched. The CDR3 consists of 18 residues. Germline assignment: CDR1 SEHNR and CDR2 FQNEAQ (reference sequence). The CDR3 nucleotides are TGTGCCAGCAGCCCTCGGGCGGGGGGCGGGGGGTCCTACAATGAGCAGTTCTTC. As protein: CASSPRAGGGGSYNEQFF.

This clonotype was counted a few times. The chain is built from TRBV20-1 and TRBJ2-3; D could derive from TRBD1 or TRBD2 (5 bases each). The V gene's germline CDR1 is DFQATT and CDR2 SNEGSKA (reference sequence). The germline V and J ends were trimmed by 7 bases and 6 bases, with 14 bases remaining between them. CDR3 length: 12 amino acids. The CDR3 DNA is TGCAGTGGTGAGGGGAGAGGGGATACGCAGTATTTT. Encoded protein: CSGEGRGDTQYF.

Details on this clonotype: Compared with germline, one end of the junction differs, possibly owing to a read error. The chain couples TRBV5-4 to TRBJ2-2; tentative D call: TRBD2 (6 bases). Germline values: CDR1 SGHNT, CDR2 YYREEE (reference sequence). The CDR3 contains 15 residues. CDR3 sequence reads: CVSSLAWSGAGELFF. As DNA, the CDR3 is TGTGTCAGCAGCTTGGCGTGGTCGGGGGCCGGGGAGCTGTTTTTT.

In the case of this clonotype: A read error is possible here, since a much larger clone lies one base away. The chain has TRBV20-1 and TRBJ2-5; TRBD2 matches 8 bases. The germline gives CDR1 DFQATT, CDR2 SNEGSKA (reference sequence). V shed 6 bases and J 11 bases; nucleotides not matched to a gene: 14. This CDR3 is built from 13 residues. The CDR3 spells CSAHRTSRDEQYF. The CDR3 DNA reads as TGCAGTGCCCACAGGACTAGCAGGGATGAGCAGTACTTC.

This clonotype was found many times. The V call is TRBV21-1, the J call TRBJ2-7; TRBD1 reflects the table's D call only, with no check against the DNA. TRBV21-1 represents a pseudogene. The length of the CDR3 is 17 residues. The CDR3 region has the DNA TGTGCCAGCAGCAAGCTCACCGGGACAGGGGCCCCCTACGAGCAGTACTTC. It yields the protein CASSKLTGTGAPYEQYF.

V usage is TRBV7-2 and J usage is TRBJ2-5; possibly TRBD1 or TRBD2 for D (6 bases each). Germline loops: CDR1 SGHTA, CDR2 FQGNSA. The CDR3 totals 15 residues. Trimming left V 4 bases short and J 11 bases short, with 23 bases between. The CDR3 DNA reads TGTGCCAGCAGCTCGACAGGCGGGGTATGGAATGGGCAGTACTTC. As protein: CASSSTGGVWNGQYF.

This clonotype is medium-sized (0.01 to 0.1%) in the sample. The chain couples TRBV20-1 to TRBJ2-7; D possibly corresponds to TRBD2 (6 bases). The CDR3 covers 13 residues. Deletions cut 3 bases from V and 6 bases from J, with 15 bases between. Germline V gene lookup returns CDR1 DFQATT and CDR2 SNEGSKA (reference sequence). The CDR3 region has the DNA TGCAGTGCTAGGGCCCCGCGGGGATTCGAGCAGTACTTC. This sequence encodes CSARAPRGFEQYF.

The rearrangement links TRBV7-9 to TRBJ2-3; D is perhaps TRBD1 (5 bases). Looked up from germline, CDR1 is SEHNR and CDR2 is FQNEAQ (reference sequence). The CDR3 is 13 amino acids. V dropped 5 bases and J dropped 5 bases, with 11 bases sitting between them. CDR3 sequence: CASSETEKDTQYF. CDR3 DNA sequence: TGTGCCAGCAGCGAGACAGAGAAAGATACGCAGTATTTT.

A word on this clonotype: As the CDR3 is not closed by the conserved phenylalanine or tryptophan, this likely results from a read error. The chain employs TRBV6-6 and TRBJ1-1; D is unresolved. CDR3 length: 13 residues. The germline V gene encodes CDR1 MNHNY and CDR2 SVGAGI (reference sequence). Trimming left V 6 bases short and J 6 bases short, with 14 bases between. CDR3 amino acids: CASRILTDPEAFL. In DNA, the CDR3 is TGTGCCAGCAGAATACTGACGGATCCTGAAGCTTTCTTG.

This clonotype was seen many times. The V gene is TRBV11-2, the J gene TRBJ2-7; 10 bases match TRBD2. This CDR3 has 14 residues. With 0 bases clipped from V and 6 bases from J, the junction kept 2 bases outside the gene matches. Germline V gene sequence: CDR1 SGHAT, CDR2 FQNNGV. The CDR3: CASSLDRLAGEQYF. For the CDR3, the DNA is TGTGCCAGCAGCTTAGATAGACTAGCGGGCGAGCAGTACTTC.

V gene TRBV7-2 combines with J gene TRBJ2-5; TRBD1 might be the D (6 bases). TRBJ2-7 matches the DNA end more closely, so the J call is doubtful. The CDR3 spans 13 residues. Germline loops: CDR1 SGHTA, CDR2 FQGNSA. CDR3 sequence: CASSLVGRGEQYF. CDR3 DNA: TGTGCCAGCAGCTTAGTCGGCAGGGGCGAGCAGTACTTC.

Regarding this clonotype: The junction and the germline gene differ at one end; a read error may be behind it. The rearrangement joins TRBV4-3 to TRBJ2-3, with D maybe TRBD2 (6 bases). The germline CDR1 and CDR2 sequences are LGHNA and YSLEER. The CDR3 has 16 residues. The DNA of the CDR3 is TGCGCCGGCAGCCTCGCGGGGCGGGCTGGCACAGATACGCAGTATTTT. Translation gives CAGSLAGRAGTDTQYF.

Many counts were recorded for this clonotype. The rearrangement joins TRBV15 to TRBJ2-1; 7 nucleotides match TRBD1. After removal of 0 bases from V and 8 bases from J, the junction contained 1 base not matched to a gene. The CDR3 consists of 13 residues. CDR1 is LNHNV and CDR2 is YYDKDF in the germline V gene (reference sequence). The CDR3 here is CATSRDQGDEQFF. The CDR3, as DNA: TGTGCCACCAGCAGAGATCAGGGGGATGAGCAGTTCTTC.

The chain couples TRBV24-1 to TRBJ2-5; 8 bases map to TRBD2. The CDR3 contains 12 residues. From germline, CDR1 is KGHDR and CDR2 SFDVKD. V lost 4 bases, J lost 11 bases, and 5 bases stayed unmatched. The DNA for the CDR3 is TGTGCCACCAGTGACCGGCGGGAGGAGCAGTACTTC. Protein sequence: CATSDRREEQYF.

The chain links TRBV29-1 to TRBJ2-7, with D possibly being TRBD2 (7 bases). Trimming cost V 6 bases and J 2 bases, with 14 bases left between them. CDR3 size: 13 residues. Per the germline V gene, CDR1 is SQVTM and CDR2 is ANQGSEA. The CDR3 sequence is CSVFSGTPYEQYF. CDR3 DNA sequence: TGCAGCGTGTTCAGCGGGACACCCTACGAGCAGTACTTC.

Comment on this clonotype: Being one base from a much bigger clone, this may be a read error. The rearrangement uses TRBV6-5 and TRBJ2-5; D assignment may be TRBD1 or TRBD2 (5 bases each). This CDR3 is built from 14 residues. The V end lost 2 bases, the J end lost 11 bases, and 18 bases lay between the germline ends. In germline, CDR1 is MNHEY, CDR2 SVGAGI. This CDR3 is CASSYRGSYNEQYF. CDR3 sequence (DNA): TGTGCCAGCAGTTACCGGGGCTCCTACAATGAGCAGTACTTC.

Ten or more counts support this clonotype. The chain employs TRBV3-1 and TRBJ2-1; D may correspond to TRBD1 or TRBD2 (5 bases each). The germline V gene encodes CDR1 LGHDT and CDR2 YNNKEL (reference sequence). CDR3 length: 16 amino acids. Trimming left V 4 bases short and J 2 bases short, with 15 bases between. This chain's CDR3 is CASSRRLRGTYNEQFF. For the CDR3, the DNA is TGTGCCAGCAGCCGCCGCTTACGGGGCACCTACAATGAGCAGTTCTTC.

In its sample, this clonotype was seen many times. The rearrangement uses TRBV5-1 and TRBJ2-3, with 13 bases matching TRBD2. The CDR3 is 20 residues long. V lost 3 bases to trimming and J lost 1 base; unmatched junction nucleotides: 14. Per germline, CDR1 SGHRS and CDR2 YFSETQ. The CDR3 sequence: CASSSRTSGGPQHRTDTQYF. The CDR3 coding sequence is TGCGCCAGCAGCTCCCGGACTAGCGGGGGCCCCCAACATCGCACAGATACGCAGTATTTT.

In its sample, this clonotype was seen a few times. A much larger clone is a single base away; this may be a read error. The rearrangement uses TRBV7-2 and TRBJ1-2, with D tentatively TRBD1 (6 bases). Germline CDR1 SGHTA, CDR2 FQGNSA. The CDR3 consists of 16 residues. The V end lost 1 base, the J end lost 8 bases, and 20 bases lay between the germline ends. Here the CDR3 DNA reads TGTGCCAGCAGCTTAGTGCCCTCCGGGACAAGGGGGGGCTACACCTTC. Protein: CASSLVPSGTRGGYTF. The full variable domain, with the rest looked up from reference TRBV7-2 and TRBJ1-2, is GAGVSQSPSNKVTEKGKDVELRCDPISGHTALYWYRQSLGQGLEFLIYFQGNSAPDKSGLPSDRFSAERTGGSVSTLTIQRTQQEDSAVYLCASSLVPSGTRGGYTFGSGTRLTVV.

The chain uses TRBV12-3 or TRBV12-4 and TRBJ1-2, with 7 bases that match TRBD1. This CDR3 is 13 amino acids long. V was clipped by 5 bases and J by 8 bases; unmatched bases: 8. CDR3 residues: CASSPGTAGGYTF. DNA for the CDR3: TGTGCCAGCAGTCCCGGGACAGCGGGGGGCTACACCTTC.

This clonotype was seen a handful of times. This chain connects TRBV3-1 to TRBJ1-4; the match to TRBD1 covers 8 bases. The trim removed 4 bases at V and 5 bases at J, leaving 6 bases unmatched. This CDR3 is built from 15 residues. Germline V CDR1 and CDR2: LGHDT, YNNKEL (reference sequence). As DNA, the CDR3 is TGTGCCAGCAGCCCGAACCCAGGGGGCAATGAAAAACTGTTTTTT. Its protein is CASSPNPGGNEKLFF. The full variable domain, its missing parts supplied by reference TRBV3-1 and TRBJ1-4, is DTAVSQTPKYLVTQMGNDKSIKCEQNLGHDTMYWYKQDSKKFLKIMFSYNNKELIINETVPNRFSPKSPDKAHLNLHINSLELGDSAVYFCASSPNPGGNEKLFFGSGTQLSVL.